Below are 29 T cell receptor beta chains sequenced from a single sample in a study of beta chain features in type 1 diabetes. The study reverse transcribed the entire isolated RNA, so it sequenced expressed TCRB transcripts. Data came from immunoSEQ multiplex PCR; TCRdb stores just in-frame clones and leaves some out. The sample gives hundreds of thousands of clones, 10% to 15% of which show up once; 0.0095% to 0.012% is in the top ten. The antigens for these receptors are not known. Study results and caveats: Shorter TCRB CDR3s, moderately but significantly so, were found in Type 1 diabetes patients in all four CD4+ subsets.

The sequenced sample was naive CD4+ T cells from blood. The receptors were gathered from a woman aged 18-29 years with type 1 diabetes.

The gene calls are TRBV15 and TRBJ1-2; TRBD1 is a possible D gene (5 bases). CDR1 LNHNV and CDR2 YYDKDF come from the germline V gene (reference sequence). The CDR3 spans 16 residues. The V and J ends lost 0 bases and 8 bases respectively, with 19 bases between them. The CDR3 region is CATSRDVMGREGGYTF. In nucleotides, the CDR3 is TGTGCCACCAGCAGAGATGTGATGGGCAGGGAAGGAGGCTACACCTTC.

J is TRBJ2-5 and V is TRBV30; no definite D call. Germline assignment: CDR1 GTSNPN and CDR2 SVGIG (reference sequence). Trimming removed 5 bases from V and 5 bases from J, with 9 bases in between. The CDR3 totals 11 residues. CDR3 nucleotide sequence: TGTGCCTGGGCCAGTTCGGAGACCCAGTACTTC. Protein sequence: CAWASSETQYF.

The count of this clone is one. DNA of the CDR3: TGTGCCAGCAGCTTAACTAGCCCAAATGAGCAGTTCTTC. It yields the protein CASSLTSPNEQFF. V gene TRBV7-3 combines with J gene TRBJ2-1, with D unresolved. The length of the CDR3 is 13 residues. CDR1 and CDR2 (germline): SGHTA, FQGTGA. V was cut by 0 bases and J by 7 bases, with 7 bases left in between. Drawing the rest from reference TRBV7-3 and TRBJ2-1, the complete variable domain is GAGVSQTPSNKVTEKGKYVELRCDPISGHTALYWYRQSLGQGPEFLIYFQGTGAADDSGLPNDRFFAVRPEGSVSTLKIQRTERGDSAVYLCASSLTSPNEQFFGPGTRLTVL.

This clone was seen a handful of times. V usage is TRBV5-4 and J usage is TRBJ1-2; TRBD1 might be the D (6 bases). Trimming cost V 4 bases and J 5 bases, with 12 bases left between them. The germline CDR1 and CDR2 sequences are SGHNT and YYREEE (reference sequence). The CDR3 is 13 amino acids. The CDR3 sequence: CASSPTGYYGYTF. CDR3 nucleotide sequence: TGTGCCAGCAGCCCCACAGGGTATTATGGCTACACCTTC.

This clone was picked up a small number of times. This chain joins TRBV7-9 and TRBJ2-7; D is undetermined. Germline CDR1 reads SEHNR; CDR2 reads FQNEAQ (reference sequence). Trimming cost V 1 base and J 6 bases, with 10 bases left between them. The CDR3 length is 13 residues. This chain's CDR3 is CASSLGSGSEQYF. In nucleotides, the CDR3 is TGTGCCAGCAGCTTAGGGTCCGGGTCCGAGCAGTACTTC.

This clone appeared a few times. This chain links TRBV7-9 with TRBJ1-5; 8 bases align to TRBD1. V trimming: 5 bases; J trimming: 4 bases; junction bases outside the gene matches: 7. The germline V gene encodes CDR1 SEHNR and CDR2 FQNEAQ (reference sequence). CDR3 size: 15 residues. The CDR3 DNA is TGTGCCAGCAGCGAGGGACAGGCTGGAAATCAGCCCCAGCATTTT. It is translated as CASSEGQAGNQPQHF.

This clone was picked up a small number of times. CDR3 amino acids: CASSFGQPNYEQYF. As DNA, the CDR3 is TGCGCCAGCAGCTTCGGACAGCCGAACTACGAGCAGTACTTC. The chain employs TRBV5-1 and TRBJ2-7; TRBD1 is a possible D gene (6 bases). CDR1 SGHRS and CDR2 YFSETQ come from the germline V gene. Trimming stripped 2 bases from V and 3 bases from J, with 12 bases between. CDR3 length: 14 residues.

This clone was detected a few times. Its ends do not fully match the called genes, so a read error is possible. V gene TRBV28 combines with J gene TRBJ1-1; D not resolved. Per germline, CDR1 MDHEN and CDR2 SYDVKM. The CDR3 totals 12 residues. In DNA, the CDR3 is TGTGCCGGCAGCCAGATTAACACTGAAGCTTTCTTT. As protein: CAGSQINTEAFF.

This clone has a handful of counts. The chain employs TRBV9 and TRBJ1-1, with a weak D call TRBD1 (5 bases). Germline CDR1 is SGDLS and CDR2 is YYNGEE. Trimming took off 0 bases at V and 7 bases at J, with 13 bases between the two ends. The CDR3 is made up of 14 amino acids. As DNA, the CDR3 is TGTGCCAGCAGCGTAGGCGGAGGGGAGGGTGAAGCTTTCTTT. Translating it yields CASSVGGGEGEAFF.

This clone was detected a few times. This sequence joins TRBV18 and TRBJ1-1; perhaps TRBD1 as D (6 bases). Trimming removed 6 bases from V and 0 bases from J, with 8 bases in between. CDR3 size: 13 residues. Germline loops: CDR1 KGHSH, CDR2 LQKENI. CDR3 in amino acids: CASSGDMNTEAFF. The CDR3 DNA reads as TGTGCCAGCTCGGGGGACATGAACACTGAAGCTTTCTTT.

The rearrangement joins TRBV18 to TRBJ1-1, with 7 bases aligning to TRBD1. From germline, CDR1 is KGHSH and CDR2 LQKENI. The CDR3 runs to 14 residues. The J segment lost 4 bases and the V segment lost 4 bases, leaving 6 bases of the junction unmatched. The chain's CDR3 is CASSLDRVGTEAFF. DNA for the CDR3: TGTGCCAGCTCACTCGACAGGGTGGGCACTGAAGCTTTCTTT.

This clone was counted a few times. V is TRBV4-1 and J is TRBJ2-3, with 7 bases matching TRBD1. Germline V lookup: CDR1 MGHRA, CDR2 YSYEKL. This CDR3 is built from 14 residues. Germline trimming cut 4 bases from V and 3 bases from J; bases unmatched to any gene: 4. The CDR3 is CASSRLQGTDTQYF. In DNA form, the CDR3 reads TGCGCCAGCAGCCGTCTACAGGGGACAGATACGCAGTATTTT.

This clone was detected only a few times. The J gene is TRBJ1-2, the V gene TRBV4-3; no reliable D call. Trimming left V 0 bases short and J 2 bases short, with 13 bases between. Germline V CDR1 and CDR2: LGHNA, YSLEER. The CDR3 contains 16 residues. CDR3: CASSQDLKTVNYGYTF. The CDR3 coding sequence is TGCGCCAGCAGCCAAGATCTCAAAACGGTCAACTATGGCTACACCTTC.

This clone was seen only a few times. The rearrangement links TRBV28 to TRBJ2-7, with TRBD1 matching over 10 bases. The CDR3 length is 15 residues. CDR1 MDHEN and CDR2 SYDVKM come from the germline V gene. V lost 7 bases and J lost 3; bases outside the gene matches: 9. The CDR3 reads CASTVSGQGLYEQYF. The CDR3 bases are TGTGCCAGCACTGTATCGGGACAGGGGCTCTACGAGCAGTACTTC.

This clone turned up a few times. The V call is TRBV6-5, the J call TRBJ1-6; 10 bases are shared with TRBD1. Germline V lookup: CDR1 MNHEY, CDR2 SVGAGI. Unmatched junction bases numbered 4, after V lost 6 bases and J lost 11 bases. The CDR3 totals 13 residues. CDR3 nucleotides: TGTGCCAGCAGGACAGGGGGCTTGGCACCCCTCCACTTT. Amino acids: CASRTGGLAPLHF.

The V and J genes are TRBV7-9 and TRBJ2-3; D gene unclear. V was shortened by 1 base and J by 13 bases, with 15 bases between the two germline ends. Per germline, CDR1 SEHNR and CDR2 FQNEAQ (reference sequence). The CDR3 has 13 residues. CDR3 nucleotide sequence: TGTGCCAGCAGCTTAGGCCTACAGTCCAATAAGTATTTT. The encoded protein is CASSLGLQSNKYF. Full variable domain (missing parts from reference TRBV7-9 and TRBJ2-3): DTGVSQNPRHKITKRGQNVTFRCDPISEHNRLYWYRQTLGQGPEFLTYFQNEAQLEKSRLLSDRFSAERPKGSFSTLEIQRTEQGDSAMYLCASSLGLQSNKYFGPGTRLTVL.

V usage is TRBV9 and J usage is TRBJ1-2, with D unclear. Germline-derived CDR1 and CDR2 are SGDLS and YYNGEE. The CDR3 covers 17 residues. Trimming removed 6 bases from V and 8 bases from J, with 29 bases in between. The CDR3 region is CASTKHGETGPIVGYTF. The CDR3 DNA is TGTGCCAGCACCAAACATGGGGAGACCGGCCCCATTGTGGGCTACACCTTC.

This sequence joins TRBV25-1 and TRBJ1-1; 8 nucleotides match TRBD1. The CDR3 is made up of 13 amino acids. Germline V lookup: CDR1 MGHDK, CDR2 SYGVNS. With V trimmed by 11 bases and J by 7 bases, 12 bases remained unmatched. This CDR3 reads CAAGRTGNLEAFF. The CDR3 region has the DNA TGTGCCGCCGGGAGGACAGGGAACCTTGAAGCTTTCTTT.

The CDR3: CATSRAGTSAVYEQYF. The CDR3 bases are TGTGCCACCAGCAGAGCTGGGACTAGCGCGGTTTACGAGCAGTACTTC. V usage is TRBV15 and J usage is TRBJ2-7; 10 nucleotides line up with TRBD2. V was clipped by 1 base and J by 4 bases; unmatched bases: 7. Germline-derived CDR1 and CDR2 are LNHNV and YYDKDF (reference sequence). The CDR3 is 16 amino acids.

This chain joins TRBV11-2 and TRBJ2-6; 9 bases are shared with TRBD1. The CDR3 is made up of 17 amino acids. Losses at the gene ends were 5 bases for V and 0 bases for J; bases not matched to a gene: 5. Germline lookup yields CDR1 SGHAT and CDR2 FQNNGV. CDR3 coding DNA: TGTGCCAGCAGCCGAACAGGGGGCATCTCTGGGGCCAACGTCCTGACTTTC. Its protein is CASSRTGGISGANVLTF.

Concerning this clone itself: This sample also contains other DNA sequences that code for the same CDR3. This rearrangement joins TRBV5-4 to TRBJ2-2, with D unclear. V gave up 4 bases and J gave up 2 bases, with 3 bases separating them. The length of the CDR3 is 12 residues. CDR1 is SGHNT and CDR2 is YYREEE in the germline V gene (reference sequence). The CDR3 spells CASSRNTGELFF. The CDR3, as DNA: TGTGCCAGCAGCCGTAACACCGGGGAGCTGTTTTTT.

The chain joins TRBV5-1 to TRBJ2-2; 10 bases match TRBD2. The ends lost 0 bases at V and 6 bases at J; junction bases unmatched: 5. This CDR3 has 16 residues. Germline values: CDR1 SGHRS, CDR2 YFSETQ. CDR3 nucleotide sequence: TGCGCCAGCAGCTTGGGGACGGGACTAGCGTCCGGGGAGCTGTTTTTT. Translation gives CASSLGTGLASGELFF.

This clone was recorded a few times. This sequence joins TRBV1 and TRBJ1-1. TRBV1 is termed a pseudogene. There are 11 residues in the CDR3. Here the CDR3 reads CTSVPEMEAFF. The CDR3 DNA sequence: TGCACCAGCGTCCCGGAGATGGAAGCTTTCTTT.

In DNA form, the CDR3 reads TGTGCCAGTACCTCGACGGGTGGCACCGGCGGGGGTCAGCCCCAGCATTTT. Translating it yields CASTSTGGTGGGQPQHF. The chain couples TRBV19 to TRBJ1-5, with D possibly being TRBD1 (5 bases). In germline, CDR1 is LNHDA, CDR2 SQIVND (reference sequence). Trimming took 7 bases from V and 6 from J, leaving 25 bases between them. CDR3 length: 17 residues.

The chain joins TRBV2 to TRBJ1-1; TRBD1 matches at 7 bases. CDR1 and CDR2 from the germline V gene are SNHLY and FYNNEI. The CDR3 is 10 amino acids. The chain's CDR3 is CATGVGEAFF. CDR3 nucleotide sequence: TGTGCAACAGGGGTCGGCGAAGCTTTCTTT.

This clone was seen more than once but under ten times. The J gene is TRBJ2-7, the V gene TRBV15, with 8 bases that match TRBD2. Per the germline V gene, CDR1 is LNHNV and CDR2 is YYDKDF (reference sequence). The J segment lost 1 base and the V segment lost 0 bases, leaving 14 bases of the junction unmatched. This CDR3 has 19 amino acids. CDR3 protein: CATSRERALAGSYSYEQYF. In DNA, the CDR3 is TGTGCCACCAGCAGAGAGAGGGCCTTAGCGGGATCCTATTCCTACGAGCAGTACTTC.

There are a few counts of this clone. The gene calls are TRBV2 and TRBJ1-1, with D unclear. The CDR3 is 14 amino acids. V was trimmed by 5 bases and J by 5 bases, leaving 15 bases between them. Germline assignment: CDR1 SNHLY and CDR2 FYNNEI. CDR3 sequence (DNA): TGTGCCAGCAGTCCCGACGGAGTGGGTACTGAAGCTTTCTTT. It yields the protein CASSPDGVGTEAFF.

The chain carries TRBV25-1 and TRBJ2-1; D remains unclear. CDR1 is MGHDK, CDR2 SYGVNS, per germline. The CDR3 extends over 14 amino acids. V lost 5 bases to trimming and J lost 5 bases, with 13 bases between them. CDR3 DNA: TGTGCCAGCAGTTCGGTCACTAAGAACAATGAGCAGTTCTTC. As protein: CASSSVTKNNEQFF.

This chain joins TRBV4-1 and TRBJ2-6, with D possibly TRBD1 on 6 matching bases. The length of the CDR3 is 16 residues. Germline CDR1 MGHRA, CDR2 YSYEKL. V was clipped by 3 bases and J by 0 bases, with 9 bases between them. The CDR3, as DNA: TGCGCCAGCAGCCACAGGGGTTACTCTGGGGCCAACGTCCTGACTTTC. Protein: CASSHRGYSGANVLTF.